This T cell receptor (beta chain) was captured by sequencing in a study of T cell clones after liver transplantation. Study overall: HCV positivity affected three of eight recipients; the rest lacked autoimmune or viral indications.

This CDR3 has 14 amino acids. Germline lookup yields CDR1 SGHNT and CDR2 YENEEA. V gave up 5 bases and J gave up 6 bases, with 17 bases separating them. A word on this clone: Its target is unknown.

Clones were read by immunoSEQ multiplex PCR, and TCRdb kept only the in-frame ones, dropping some. The sample carries approximately 65,000 clones, approximately 92% recorded once. Study-wide findings and caveats: Circulating graft-donor-reactive CD4 TCRbeta sequences fell significantly post-transplant in 5 of 8 subjects.

The source material was CD4+ T cells from blood, sampled about 25 months after liver transplant. This rearrangement joins TRBV11-3 to TRBJ2-7; the D is unclear. This TCR came from a human patient who received a liver transplant. The graft donor may account for some of the T cells. In nucleotides, the CDR3 is TGTGCCAGCAGCGTCTCCGGGCTCCATCGCGAGCAGTACTTC. Translating it yields CASSVSGLHREQYF.